This is a list of T cell receptor beta chains from one sample in a study of shared clonotypes between healthy human individuals. Profiling relied on immunoSEQ multiplex PCR, and the TCRdb table lists in-frame clones only, not all of them. The sample yields some 2.1 million clones, 85% to 95% seen once. Sample: naive CD4+ T cells sorted from blood. The receptors were sampled from a man between 18 and 35 years old in good health. CDR3s include the opening cysteine and the closing phenylalanine or tryptophan. A D gene is named only where the DNA matches it firmly. Expanded clones get a size class; other rows say once, few or many, or leave the size out.

j_gene,d_gene,v_gene,abundance,CDR3nt,CDR3aa
TRBJ2-5,TRBD1,TRBV9,once,TGTGCCAGCAGCGTAGAGGGGGCGCAAGAGACCCAGTACTTC,CASSVEGAQETQYF
TRBJ2-2,TRBD1,TRBV25-1,-,TGTGCCAGCAGTGATATGACAGGGGGGTTCACCGGGGAGCTGTTTTTT,CASSDMTGGFTGELFF
TRBJ2-7,-,TRBV5-1,-,TGCGCCAGCAGCTCTGTTGGTGGGACTGGAGAGCAGTACTTC,CASSSVGGTGEQYF
TRBJ2-3,-,TRBV11-3,-,TGTGCCAGCAGCTTCTCGCGACCCACAGATACGCAGTATTTT,CASSFSRPTDTQYF
TRBJ2-1,TRBD2,TRBV19,-,TGTGCCAGTAGTATAACTTACTTAGGGCTAGCGGGCGCAGTAAATGAGCAGTTCTTC,CASSITYLGLAGAVNEQFF
TRBJ1-3,-,TRBV19,-,TGTGCCAGTACCTACGATCCAAACCGAAACACCATATATTTT,CASTYDPNRNTIYF
TRBJ2-7,-,TRBV30,few,TGTGCCTGGAGTGATAAGGCGCAGCAGTACTTC,CAWSDKAQQYF
TRBJ1-1,TRBD1,TRBV27,-,TGTGCCAGCAGTCCCAGGGGGCGCGCTGAAGCTTTCTTT,CASSPRGRAEAFF
TRBJ1-4,TRBD1,TRBV30,-,TGTGCCTGGAGTGTAGAACCACAGGGGCTGGAAAAACTGTTTTTT,CAWSVEPQGLEKLFF
TRBJ2-1,-,TRBV10-3,-,TGTGCCATCAGTGAGGGCGGAAATCCCAAGAATGAGCAGTTCTTC,CAISEGGNPKNEQFF
TRBJ1-1,TRBD1,TRBV7-9,once,TGTGCCAGCAGCACTTCCGGGACAGGGGACACTGAAGCTTTCTTT,CASSTSGTGDTEAFF
TRBJ1-2,-,TRBV7-9,-,TGTGCCAGCAGTGGAGAGGCTTTAAGTAGGGGCTACACCTTC,CASSGEALSRGYTF
TRBJ2-1,-,TRBV7-6,-,TGTGCCAGCAGCTTAAGTGGGGGAGGCTACAATGAGCAGTTCTTC,CASSLSGGGYNEQFF
TRBJ1-2,-,TRBV6-5,-,TGTGCCAGCACCCTATCCTCTGGGAGTGGCTACACCTTC,CASTLSSGSGYTF
TRBJ2-3,TRBD2,TRBV7-8,-,TGTGCCAGCAGCTTAGCAGGCGGGAGGGCTGGAGATACGCAGTATTTT,CASSLAGGRAGDTQYF
TRBJ2-7,-,TRBV2,-,TGTGCCAGCAGTTTCGACAGTGGAGTCTACGAGCAGTACTTC,CASSFDSGVYEQYF
TRBJ1-1,TRBD1,TRBV6-5,once,TGTGCCAGCAGTTACTCGGCAGGGGGCGTGAACACTGAAGCTTTCTTT,CASSYSAGGVNTEAFF
TRBJ2-1,-,TRBV5-1,once,TGCGCCAGCAGCTTGGCACGTAGCTCCTACAATGAGCAGTTCTTC,CASSLARSSYNEQFF
TRBJ1-2,-,TRBV29-1,-,TGCAGCGTTGTTTCAGGGGCTGATGGCTACACCTTC,CSVVSGADGYTF
TRBJ1-5,-,TRBV6-5,-,TGTGCCAGCAGTTACGTTCGGTCCCGGTCCCAGCATTTT,CASSYVRSRSQHF
TRBJ2-7,-,TRBV7-2,-,TGTGCCAGCAGCTGGGCCTACGAGCAGTACTTC,CASSWAYEQYF
TRBJ1-3,-,TRBV9,-,TGTGCCAGCAGCGTAGATCTTTCAGGGAGGCCTGGAAACACCATATATTTT,CASSVDLSGRPGNTIYF
TRBJ2-7,TRBD1,TRBV6-4,once,TGTGCCAGCGGCGCGCCCTGCCGACAGGGTATTTACGAGCAGTACTTC,CASGAPCRQGIYEQYF
TRBJ2-2,TRBD2,TRBV5-4,-,TGTGCCAGCAGCTTGTCCGCTAGCGGATCCGCGAACACCGGGGAGCTGTTTTTT,CASSLSASGSANTGELFF
TRBJ2-5,-,TRBV19,-,TGTGCCAGTAGTATTTACAGCGGCCAAGAGACCCAGTACTTC,CASSIYSGQETQYF
TRBJ1-3,-,TRBV5-6,-,TGTGCCAGCAGCTTTTCCGGCTCTGGAAACACCATATATTTT,CASSFSGSGNTIYF
TRBJ2-1,TRBD2,TRBV9,-,TGTGCCAGCAGTTTGGAGACTAGCGGGAGCAATGAGCAGTTCTTC,CASSLETSGSNEQFF
TRBJ2-5,TRBD2,TRBV7-2,-,TGTGCCAGCAGCCTCTTAAGCGGGATGGGGGTGGAGACCCAGTACTTC,CASSLLSGMGVETQYF
TRBJ1-3,-,TRBV9,-,TGTGCCAGCAGCGTAGGGGACGCCTCTGGAAACACCATATATTTT,CASSVGDASGNTIYF
TRBJ2-1,TRBD2,TRBV5-1,once,TGCGCCAGCAGCTTGCAACTAGCGGGGAGTGCTGAGCAGTTCTTC,CASSLQLAGSAEQFF
TRBJ2-2,TRBD2,TRBV5-1,-,TGCGCCAGCAGCCCCTGGACTAGCGGGAGGGACACCGGGGAGCTGTTTTTT,CASSPWTSGRDTGELFF
TRBJ1-2,TRBD1,TRBV4-1,-,TGCGCCAGCAGCCAGACAGGGTTGGGATGGTATGGCTACACCTTC,CASSQTGLGWYGYTF
TRBJ2-7,-,TRBV25-1,-,TGTGCCAGCACCCGGGACGGCTACGAGCAGTACTTC,CASTRDGYEQYF
TRBJ2-1,TRBD2,TRBV29-1,-,TGCAATGCCGGGACTAGCGCCTACAATGAGCAGTTCTTC,CNAGTSAYNEQFF
TRBJ1-6,-,TRBV27,-,TGTGCCAGCAGTTTACCGGGTTCACCCCTCCACTTT,CASSLPGSPLHF
TRBJ2-7,TRBD1,TRBV28,-,TGTGCCAGCAAACAGGGGGCCTACGAGCAGTACTTC,CASKQGAYEQYF
TRBJ1-2,TRBD1,TRBV6-5,-,TGTGCCAGCAGCCTGATACAGGGGGAAGGCTACACCTTC,CASSLIQGEGYTF
TRBJ2-3,TRBD1,TRBV7-2,-,TGTGCCAGCAGAAGAACAGGGGGCGGAGATACGCAGTATTTT,CASRRTGGGDTQYF
TRBJ2-3,TRBD2,TRBV9,-,TGTGCCAGCAGCCCCGGGACTAGCGGTTCTAGCACAGATACGCAGTATTTT,CASSPGTSGSSTDTQYF
TRBJ2-5,TRBD2,TRBV7-7,-,TGTGCTAGCAGCTTCCTAGCGGGAGACCAAGGAGAGACCCAGTACTTC,CASSFLAGDQGETQYF
TRBJ1-1,-,TRBV5-1,-,TGCGCCAGCAGCGTCCAGGGGCTGAACACTGAAGCTTTCTTT,CASSVQGLNTEAFF
TRBJ1-1,TRBD1,TRBV6-6,-,TGTGCCAGCAGTAATGGACAGGTGGCCAACACTGAAGCTTTCTTT,CASSNGQVANTEAFF